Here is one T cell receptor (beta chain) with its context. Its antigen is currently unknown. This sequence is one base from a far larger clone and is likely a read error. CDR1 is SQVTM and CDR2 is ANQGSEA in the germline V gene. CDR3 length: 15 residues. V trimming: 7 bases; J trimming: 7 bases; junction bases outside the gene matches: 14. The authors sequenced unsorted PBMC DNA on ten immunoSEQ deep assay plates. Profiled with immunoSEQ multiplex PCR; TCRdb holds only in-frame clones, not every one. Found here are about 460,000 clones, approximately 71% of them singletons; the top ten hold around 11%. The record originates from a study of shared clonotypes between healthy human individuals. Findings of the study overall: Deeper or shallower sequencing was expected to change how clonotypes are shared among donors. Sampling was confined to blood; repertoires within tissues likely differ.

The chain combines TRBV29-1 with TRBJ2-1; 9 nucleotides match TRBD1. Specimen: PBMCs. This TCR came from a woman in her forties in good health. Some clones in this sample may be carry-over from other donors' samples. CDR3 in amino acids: CSAYAGTGIFNEQFF. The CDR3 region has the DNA TGCAGCGCCTACGCCGGGACAGGGATTTTTAATGAGCAGTTCTTC.